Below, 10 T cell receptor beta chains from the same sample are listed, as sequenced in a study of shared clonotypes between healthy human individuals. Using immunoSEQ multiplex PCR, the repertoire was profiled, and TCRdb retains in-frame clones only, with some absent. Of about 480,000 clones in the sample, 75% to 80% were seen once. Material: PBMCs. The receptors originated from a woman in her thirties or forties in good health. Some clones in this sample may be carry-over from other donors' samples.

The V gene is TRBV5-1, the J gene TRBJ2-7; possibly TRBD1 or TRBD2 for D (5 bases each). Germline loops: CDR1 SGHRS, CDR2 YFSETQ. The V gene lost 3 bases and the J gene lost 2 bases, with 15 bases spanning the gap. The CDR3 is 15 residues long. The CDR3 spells CASSSSGTDPYEQYF. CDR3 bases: TGCGCCAGCAGCTCCTCCGGGACGGATCCCTACGAGCAGTACTTC.

CDR3 loop: CASSPGTGADNEQFF. The CDR3 bases are TGTGCCAGCAGCCCAGGGACAGGGGCCGACAATGAGCAGTTCTTC. The chain has TRBV7-6 and TRBJ2-1, with TRBD1 matching over 10 bases. V dropped 5 bases and J dropped 5; count of bases not matched to a gene: 6. There are 15 residues in the CDR3. The germline V gene encodes CDR1 SGHVS and CDR2 FNYEAQ.

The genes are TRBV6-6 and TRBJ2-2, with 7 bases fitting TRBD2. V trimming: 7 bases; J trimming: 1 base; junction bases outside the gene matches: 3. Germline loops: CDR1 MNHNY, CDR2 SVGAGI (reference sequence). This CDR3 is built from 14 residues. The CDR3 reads CASTPSGNTGELFF. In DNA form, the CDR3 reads TGTGCCAGCACGCCTAGCGGGAACACCGGGGAGCTGTTTTTT.

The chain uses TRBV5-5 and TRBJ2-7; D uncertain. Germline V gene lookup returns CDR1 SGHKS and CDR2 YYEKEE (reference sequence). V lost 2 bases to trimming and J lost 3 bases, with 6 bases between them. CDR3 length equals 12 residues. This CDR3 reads CASSFQLYEQYF. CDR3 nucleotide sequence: TGTGCCAGCAGCTTTCAGCTCTACGAGCAGTACTTC.

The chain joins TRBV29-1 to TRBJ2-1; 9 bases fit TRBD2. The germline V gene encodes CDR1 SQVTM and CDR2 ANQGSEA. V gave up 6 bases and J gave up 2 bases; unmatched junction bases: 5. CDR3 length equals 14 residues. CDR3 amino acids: CSVYPSGAYNEQFF. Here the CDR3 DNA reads TGCAGCGTGTACCCTAGCGGGGCCTACAATGAGCAGTTCTTC.

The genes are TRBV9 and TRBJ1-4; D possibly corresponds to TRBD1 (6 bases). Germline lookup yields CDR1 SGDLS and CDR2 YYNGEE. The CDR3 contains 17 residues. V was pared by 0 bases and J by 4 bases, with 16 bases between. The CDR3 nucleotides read TGTGCCAGCAGCGTAGGTGGGGGCCGCCCAAATAATGAAAAACTGTTTTTT. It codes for CASSVGGGRPNNEKLFF. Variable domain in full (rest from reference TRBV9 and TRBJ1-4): DSGVTQTPKHLITATGQRVTLRCSPRSGDLSVYWYQQSLDQGLQFLIQYYNGEERAKGNILERFSAQQFPDLHSELNLSSLELGDSALYFCASSVGGGRPNNEKLFFGSGTQLSVL.

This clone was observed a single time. The CDR3: CASSLVPSGRSPKNIQYF. The CDR3 coding sequence is TGTGCCAGCAGCTTAGTTCCCTCCGGGAGATCCCCCAAAAACATTCAGTACTTC. The chain has TRBV7-8 and TRBJ2-4, with D perhaps TRBD2 (6 bases). V was pared by 1 base and J by 2 bases, with 18 bases between. CDR3 length: 18 residues. The germline CDR1 and CDR2 sequences are SGHVS and FQNEAQ.

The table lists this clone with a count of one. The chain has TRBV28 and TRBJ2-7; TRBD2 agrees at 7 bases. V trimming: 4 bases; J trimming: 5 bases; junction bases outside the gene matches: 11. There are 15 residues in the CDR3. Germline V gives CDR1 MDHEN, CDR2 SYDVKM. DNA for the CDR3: TGTGCCAGCAGTTCCAAGAGTAGACTAGCCGACGAGCAGTACTTC. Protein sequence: CASSSKSRLADEQYF.

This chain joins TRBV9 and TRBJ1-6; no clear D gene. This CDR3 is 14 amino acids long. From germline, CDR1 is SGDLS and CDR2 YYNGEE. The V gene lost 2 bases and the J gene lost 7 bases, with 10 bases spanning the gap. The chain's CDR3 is CASSVEARNSPLHF. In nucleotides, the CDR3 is TGTGCCAGCAGCGTGGAGGCACGGAATTCACCCCTCCACTTT.

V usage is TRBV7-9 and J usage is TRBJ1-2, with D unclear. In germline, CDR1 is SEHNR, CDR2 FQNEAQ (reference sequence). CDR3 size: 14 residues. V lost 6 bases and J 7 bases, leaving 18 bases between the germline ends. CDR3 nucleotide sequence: TGTGCCAGCAGTCTCGGGCAGGAAAAACCTGGCTACACCTTC. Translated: CASSLGQEKPGYTF.